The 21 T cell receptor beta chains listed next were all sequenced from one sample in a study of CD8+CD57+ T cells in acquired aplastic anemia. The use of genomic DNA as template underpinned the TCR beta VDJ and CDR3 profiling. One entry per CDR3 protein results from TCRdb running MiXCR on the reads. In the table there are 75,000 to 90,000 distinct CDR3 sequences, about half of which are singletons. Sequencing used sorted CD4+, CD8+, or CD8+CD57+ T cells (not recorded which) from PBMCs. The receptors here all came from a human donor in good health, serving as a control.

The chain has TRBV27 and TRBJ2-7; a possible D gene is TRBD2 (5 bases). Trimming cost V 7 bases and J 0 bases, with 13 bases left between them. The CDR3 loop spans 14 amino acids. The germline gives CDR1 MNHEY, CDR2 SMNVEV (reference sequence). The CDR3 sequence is CASKIARGSYEQYF. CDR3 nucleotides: TGTGCCAGCAAGATTGCACGGGGCTCCTACGAGCAGTACTTC.

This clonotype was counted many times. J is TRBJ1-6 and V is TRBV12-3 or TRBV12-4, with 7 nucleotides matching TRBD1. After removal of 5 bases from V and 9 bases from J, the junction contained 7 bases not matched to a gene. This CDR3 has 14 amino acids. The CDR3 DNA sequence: TGTGCCAGCAGTCAAGGGGGCTCTGGTTCACCCCTCCACTTT. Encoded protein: CASSQGGSGSPLHF.

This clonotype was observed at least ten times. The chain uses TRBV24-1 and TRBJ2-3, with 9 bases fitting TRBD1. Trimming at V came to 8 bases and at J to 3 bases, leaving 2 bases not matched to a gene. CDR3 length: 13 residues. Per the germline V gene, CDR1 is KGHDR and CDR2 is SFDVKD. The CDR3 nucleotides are TGTGCCACCAAGGGACAGGGTACAGATACGCAGTATTTT. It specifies CATKGQGTDTQYF.

The CDR3, as DNA: TGTGCCTCCGGGACTCCATACGAGCAGTACTTC. Translation gives CASGTPYEQYF. This chain joins TRBV30 and TRBJ2-7; a weak D match, TRBD2 (6 bases). The CDR3 runs 11 residues. Germline CDR1 is GTSNPN and CDR2 is SVGIG (reference sequence). V was clipped by 7 bases and J by 4 bases, with 11 bases between them.

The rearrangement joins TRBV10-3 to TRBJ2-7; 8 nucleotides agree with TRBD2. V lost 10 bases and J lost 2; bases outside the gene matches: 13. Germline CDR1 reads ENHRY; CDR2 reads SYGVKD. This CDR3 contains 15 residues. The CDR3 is CASSQEGLVAYEQYF. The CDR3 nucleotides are TGTGCCAGCAGCCAAGAGGGACTAGTGGCCTACGAGCAGTACTTC.

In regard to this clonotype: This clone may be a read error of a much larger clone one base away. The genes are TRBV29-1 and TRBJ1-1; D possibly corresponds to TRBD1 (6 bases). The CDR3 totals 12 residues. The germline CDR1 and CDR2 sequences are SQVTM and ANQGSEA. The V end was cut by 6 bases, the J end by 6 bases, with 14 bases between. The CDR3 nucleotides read TGCAGCGTCGCAAACCGGGGGCCTGAAGCTTTCTTT. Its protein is CSVANRGPEAFF.

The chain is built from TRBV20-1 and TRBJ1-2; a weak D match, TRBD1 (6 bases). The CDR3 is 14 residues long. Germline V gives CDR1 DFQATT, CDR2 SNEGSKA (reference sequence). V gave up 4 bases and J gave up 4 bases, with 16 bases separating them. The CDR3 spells CSATPGGAPYGYTF. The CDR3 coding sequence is TGCAGTGCTACCCCTGGGGGCGCACCCTATGGCTACACCTTC.

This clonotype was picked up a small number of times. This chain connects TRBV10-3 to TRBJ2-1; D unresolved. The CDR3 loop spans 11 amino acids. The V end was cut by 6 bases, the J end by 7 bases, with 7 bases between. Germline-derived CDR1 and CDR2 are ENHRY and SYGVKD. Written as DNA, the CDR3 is TGTGCCATCAGCCTTGGGAATGAGCAGTTCTTC. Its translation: CAISLGNEQFF.

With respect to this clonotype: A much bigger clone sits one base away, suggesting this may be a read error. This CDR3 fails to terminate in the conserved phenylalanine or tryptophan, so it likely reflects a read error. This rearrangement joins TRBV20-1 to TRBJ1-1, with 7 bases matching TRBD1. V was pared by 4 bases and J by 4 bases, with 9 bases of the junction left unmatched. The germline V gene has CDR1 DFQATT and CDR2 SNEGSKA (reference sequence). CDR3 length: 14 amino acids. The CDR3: CSATSANRGTEAFS. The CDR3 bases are TGCAGTGCTACTTCGGCGAACAGGGGCACTGAAGCTTTCTCT.

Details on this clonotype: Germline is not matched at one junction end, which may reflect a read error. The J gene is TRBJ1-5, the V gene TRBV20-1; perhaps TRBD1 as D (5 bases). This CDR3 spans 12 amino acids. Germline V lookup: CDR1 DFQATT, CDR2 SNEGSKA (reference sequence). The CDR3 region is CNASEGNQPQHF. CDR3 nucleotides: TGCAATGCTAGTGAGGGGAATCAGCCCCAGCATTTT.

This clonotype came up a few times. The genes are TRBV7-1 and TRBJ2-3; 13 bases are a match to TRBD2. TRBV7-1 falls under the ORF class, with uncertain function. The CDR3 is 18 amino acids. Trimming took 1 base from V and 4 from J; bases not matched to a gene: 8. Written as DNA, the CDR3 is TGTGCCAGCAGCTCAGACTACCTACTAGCGGGAGGGCCAGATACGCAGTATTTT. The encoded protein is CASSSDYLLAGGPDTQYF.

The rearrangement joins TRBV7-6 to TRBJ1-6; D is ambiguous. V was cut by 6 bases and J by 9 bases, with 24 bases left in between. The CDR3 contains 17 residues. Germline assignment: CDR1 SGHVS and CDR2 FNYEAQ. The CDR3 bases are TGTGCCAGCAGTTACTCATACCCGCCGGAACCCGCTTCACCCCTCCACTTT. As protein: CASSYSYPPEPASPLHF. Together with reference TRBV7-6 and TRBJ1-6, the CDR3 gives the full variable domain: GAGVSQSPRYKVTKRGQDVALRCDPISGHVSLYWYRQALGQGPEFLTYFNYEAQQDKSGLPNDRFSAERPEGSISTLTIQRTEQRDSAMYRCASSYSYPPEPASPLHFGNGTRLTVT.

The CDR3 loop is CASSDYSTEAFF. The CDR3, as DNA: TGTGCCAGCAGTGATTATTCGACTGAAGCTTTCTTT. This chain joins TRBV25-1 and TRBJ1-1; the D is unclear. The CDR3 sequence is 12 residues long. The germline gives CDR1 MGHDK, CDR2 SYGVNS. With 3 bases removed from V and 5 bases from J, the gap between germline ends came to 7 bases.

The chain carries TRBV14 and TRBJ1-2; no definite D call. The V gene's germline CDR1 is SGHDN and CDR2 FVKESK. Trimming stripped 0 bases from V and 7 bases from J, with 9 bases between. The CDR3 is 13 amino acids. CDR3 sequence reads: CASSQDYIGGYTF. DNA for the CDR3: TGTGCCAGCAGCCAAGATTACATCGGTGGCTACACCTTC.

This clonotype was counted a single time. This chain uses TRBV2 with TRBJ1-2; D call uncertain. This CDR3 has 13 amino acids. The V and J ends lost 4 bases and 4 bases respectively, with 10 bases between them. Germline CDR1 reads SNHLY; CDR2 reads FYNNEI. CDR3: CASSGQSLYGYTF. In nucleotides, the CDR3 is TGTGCCAGCAGTGGCCAAAGCCTCTATGGCTACACCTTC.

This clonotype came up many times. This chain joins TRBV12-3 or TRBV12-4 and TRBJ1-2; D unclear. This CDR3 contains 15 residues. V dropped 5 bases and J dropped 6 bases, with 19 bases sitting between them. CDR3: CASSPRAMNPNGYTF. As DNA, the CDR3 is TGTGCCAGCAGTCCCCGGGCCATGAACCCGAATGGCTACACCTTC.

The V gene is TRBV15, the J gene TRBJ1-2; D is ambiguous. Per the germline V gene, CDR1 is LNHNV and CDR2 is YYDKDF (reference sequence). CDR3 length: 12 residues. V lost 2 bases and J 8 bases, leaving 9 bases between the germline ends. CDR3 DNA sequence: TGTGCCACCAGCAGACAGGCCTGGGGCTACACCTTC. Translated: CATSRQAWGYTF.

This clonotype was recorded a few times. The CDR3 sequence is CSAAQETQYF. CDR3 bases: TGCAGTGCGGCCCAAGAGACCCAGTACTTC. J is TRBJ2-5 and V is TRBV20-1; D not certain. This CDR3 comprises 10 residues. CDR1 and CDR2 from the germline V gene are DFQATT and SNEGSKA (reference sequence). Trimming removed 6 bases from V and 1 base from J, with 3 bases in between.

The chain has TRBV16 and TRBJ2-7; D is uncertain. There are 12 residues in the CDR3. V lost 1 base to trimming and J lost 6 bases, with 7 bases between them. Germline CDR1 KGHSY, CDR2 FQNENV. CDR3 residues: CASSQLGSEQYF. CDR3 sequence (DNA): TGTGCCAGCAGCCAATTAGGGTCCGAGCAGTACTTC.

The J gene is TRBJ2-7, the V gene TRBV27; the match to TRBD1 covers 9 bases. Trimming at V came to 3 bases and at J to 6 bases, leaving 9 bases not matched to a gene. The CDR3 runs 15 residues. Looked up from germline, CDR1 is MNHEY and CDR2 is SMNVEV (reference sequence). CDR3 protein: CASSLVRDRDSEQYF. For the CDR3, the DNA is TGTGCCAGCAGTTTGGTACGGGACAGGGATTCCGAGCAGTACTTC.

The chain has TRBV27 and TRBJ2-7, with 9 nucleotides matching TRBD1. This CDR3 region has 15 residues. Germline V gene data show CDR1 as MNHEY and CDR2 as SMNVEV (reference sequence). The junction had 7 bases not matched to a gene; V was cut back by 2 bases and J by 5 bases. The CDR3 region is CASSLDGTGRHEQYF. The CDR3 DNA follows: TGTGCCAGCAGTTTAGATGGGACAGGGCGCCACGAGCAGTACTTC.